One and the same sample provided the 26 T cell receptor beta chains below, sequenced in a study of control samples from healthy donors and cancer patients. Profiled with immunoSEQ multiplex PCR; TCRdb holds only in-frame clones, not every one. The table includes tens of thousands of clones, 80% to 90% detected once. The material sequenced was PBMCs. The receptors here all came from an older woman with lung cancer.

CDR3 DNA: TGTGCCAGCAGTTACTCTCGGACGCGAGCTGGGGGTACGCAGTATTTT. Translated: CASSYSRTRAGGTQYF. This chain connects TRBV5-6 to TRBJ2-3; perhaps D is TRBD1 or TRBD2 (5 bases each). The CDR3 consists of 16 residues. CDR1 SGHDT and CDR2 YYEEEE come from the germline V gene. With 5 bases removed from V and 8 bases from J, the gap between germline ends came to 24 bases.

The chain links TRBV28 to TRBJ2-7; unclear D gene. There are 14 residues in the CDR3. The germline V gene encodes CDR1 MDHEN and CDR2 SYDVKM. V shed 5 bases and J shed 0 bases, with 11 bases lying between them. The CDR3 DNA reads TGTGCCAGCAGTCGTGACTGGAACTCCTACGAGCAGTACTTC. Translating it yields CASSRDWNSYEQYF.

The chain links TRBV10-3 to TRBJ2-3, with TRBD2 matching 9 bases. Losses at the gene ends were 11 bases for V and 1 base for J; bases not matched to a gene: 4. Germline-derived CDR1 and CDR2 are ENHRY and SYGVKD. The CDR3 sequence is 13 residues long. DNA for the CDR3: TGTGCCGTCAAGCGGGGGGGCACAGATACGCAGTATTTT. This codes for CAVKRGGTDTQYF.

This clone was observed once. V is TRBV19 and J is TRBJ2-3; 8 nucleotides agree with TRBD2. After removal of 5 bases from V and 0 bases from J, the junction contained 19 bases not matched to a gene. The CDR3 covers 20 residues. Germline V gene data show CDR1 as LNHDA and CDR2 as SQIVND (reference sequence). CDR3 sequence (DNA): TGTGCCAGTAGTGTACGCGGCGGGGGGCCCCGAGATCTTAGCACAGATACGCAGTATTTT. It codes for CASSVRGGGPRDLSTDTQYF.

This chain uses TRBV3-1 (or the pseudogene TRBV3-2) with TRBJ2-3; no clear D. Germline lookup yields CDR1 LGHDT and CDR2 YNNKEL (reference sequence). V shed 8 bases and J shed 6 bases, with 9 bases lying between them. CDR3 length: 11 residues. The CDR3 loop is CASGDWDTQYF. CDR3 coding DNA: TGTGCCAGCGGCGACTGGGATACGCAGTATTTT.

The J gene is TRBJ2-4, the V gene TRBV2; 9 bases match TRBD2. The germline gives CDR1 SNHLY, CDR2 FYNNEI. Germline trimming cut 6 bases from V and 0 bases from J; bases unmatched to any gene: 6. This CDR3 is built from 16 residues. The CDR3 DNA reads TGTGCCAGCAGGGCCGGGACTAGCTTAGCCAAAAACATTCAGTACTTC. This codes for CASRAGTSLAKNIQYF.

The V call is TRBV2, the J call TRBJ1-5, with no clear D. Deletions cut 2 bases from V and 4 bases from J, with 6 bases between. This CDR3 has 13 residues. Germline-derived CDR1 and CDR2 are SNHLY and FYNNEI. CDR3 protein: CASSESGNQPQHF. CDR3 nucleotides: TGTGCCAGCAGTGAATCGGGAAATCAGCCCCAGCATTTT.

The rearrangement links TRBV7-9 to TRBJ2-7; 7 nucleotides line up with TRBD1. The germline V gene has CDR1 SEHNR and CDR2 FQNEAQ (reference sequence). There are 14 residues in the CDR3. The junction had 2 bases not matched to a gene; V was cut back by 2 bases and J by 1 base. CDR3 region: CASSLWDSSYEQYF. The CDR3 DNA is TGTGCCAGCAGCTTATGGGACAGTTCCTACGAGCAGTACTTC.

This rearrangement joins TRBV18 to TRBJ1-1, with 9 bases that match TRBD1. Germline CDR1 KGHSH, CDR2 LQKENI. Germline trimming cut 0 bases from V and 2 bases from J; bases unmatched to any gene: 4. CDR3 length equals 16 residues. The CDR3 sequence is CASSPPTGGENTEAFF. The CDR3 nucleotides are TGTGCCAGCTCACCACCCACAGGGGGCGAAAACACTGAAGCTTTCTTT.

Here the CDR3 DNA reads TGTGCCAGCAGCTCCACACAGGGGCCCGCAGATACGCAGTATTTT. It yields the protein CASSSTQGPADTQYF. The J gene is TRBJ2-3, the V gene TRBV7-2; 7 bases match TRBD1. CDR3 length: 15 amino acids. CDR1 and CDR2 (germline): SGHTA, FQGNSA. Trimming at V came to 4 bases and at J to 4 bases, leaving 8 bases not matched to a gene.

The chain carries TRBV5-1 and TRBJ2-3, with 7 bases matching TRBD1. Germline assignment: CDR1 SGHRS and CDR2 YFSETQ. The J segment lost 0 bases and the V segment lost 4 bases, leaving 5 bases of the junction unmatched. The CDR3 extends over 15 amino acids. In nucleotides, the CDR3 is TGCGCCAGCAGCGCCGGGACAGCTAGCACAGATACGCAGTATTTT. It yields the protein CASSAGTASTDTQYF.

Remarks on this clone: Its ends do not fully match the called genes, so a read error is possible. CDR3 sequence reads: CAVAGGLSGANVLTF. CDR3 nucleotide sequence: TGCGCAGTTGCGGGGGGCCTCTCTGGGGCCAACGTCCTGACTTTC. The V and J genes are TRBV6-5 and TRBJ2-6, with TRBD2 matching over 8 bases. This CDR3 spans 15 amino acids. Per the germline V gene, CDR1 is MNHEY and CDR2 is SVGAGI.

This chain uses TRBV12-3 or TRBV12-4 with TRBJ2-5; D is unresolved. The CDR3 runs to 11 residues. Trimming left V 5 bases short and J 2 bases short, with 3 bases between. The CDR3 is CASSKQETQYF. DNA of the CDR3: TGTGCCAGCAGTAAACAAGAGACCCAGTACTTC.

The V and J genes are TRBV19 and TRBJ2-5; D is ambiguous. Per the germline V gene, CDR1 is LNHDA and CDR2 is SQIVND (reference sequence). The CDR3 is made up of 12 amino acids. Trimming removed 4 bases from V and 7 bases from J, with 10 bases in between. The chain's CDR3 is CASSTSSGTQYF. CDR3 coding DNA: TGTGCCAGTAGTACATCTTCAGGGACCCAGTACTTC.

The rearrangement uses TRBV4-2 and TRBJ2-1, with D perhaps TRBD1 or TRBD2 (5 bases each). Germline-derived CDR1 and CDR2 are LGHNA and YNFKEQ. V lost 0 bases, J lost 5 bases, and 8 bases lay in between. This CDR3 spans 14 amino acids. CDR3 in amino acids: CASSQDGDHNEQFF. For the CDR3, the DNA is TGTGCCAGCAGCCAAGATGGGGACCACAATGAGCAGTTCTTC.

J is TRBJ2-4 and V is TRBV4-2; the match to TRBD1 covers 9 bases. Germline CDR1 reads LGHNA; CDR2 reads YNFKEQ. The CDR3 consists of 16 residues. V was clipped by 1 base and J by 4 bases; unmatched bases: 5. Here the CDR3 reads CASSQASGQGKNIQYF. CDR3 nucleotide sequence: TGTGCCAGCAGCCAAGCTTCAGGACAGGGGAAAAACATTCAGTACTTC.

The CDR3 nucleotides read TGTGCCATCAGTGGGGGACTAGCGGGGCCAGATACGCAGTATTTT. Translating it yields CAISGGLAGPDTQYF. The chain carries TRBV10-3 and TRBJ2-3, with 13 nucleotides matching TRBD2. V was clipped by 4 bases and J by 4 bases; unmatched bases: 2. Germline V CDR1 and CDR2: ENHRY, SYGVKD. This CDR3 has 15 residues.

The rearrangement links TRBV29-1 to TRBJ2-7; D possibly corresponds to TRBD1 (5 bases). Germline assignment: CDR1 SQVTM and CDR2 ANQGSEA. The CDR3 extends over 14 amino acids. Trimming removed 6 bases from V and 5 bases from J, with 20 bases in between. The DNA for the CDR3 is TGCAGCGTCCTGGGTGGGGCTAGGGTGGACGAGCAGTACTTC. As protein: CSVLGGARVDEQYF.

CDR3 loop: CASSRVGGGSTYEQYF. The CDR3 bases are TGTGCCAGTAGTCGGGTAGGAGGGGGATCCACCTACGAGCAGTACTTC. The chain recombines TRBV19 with TRBJ2-7; D may match TRBD1 or TRBD2 (6 bases each). V dropped 5 bases and J dropped 2 bases, with 19 bases sitting between them. The CDR3 is 16 residues long. CDR1 LNHDA and CDR2 SQIVND come from the germline V gene (reference sequence).

This chain links TRBV7-3 with TRBJ2-2, with TRBD2 matching 7 bases. V lost 6 bases and J lost 6; bases outside the gene matches: 7. The CDR3 loop spans 14 amino acids. In germline, CDR1 is SGHTA, CDR2 FQGTGA. CDR3 sequence: CASRSSGNAGELFF. The CDR3 bases are TGTGCCAGCAGATCCAGCGGGAATGCCGGGGAGCTGTTTTTT.

The chain uses TRBV13 and TRBJ1-2; D uncertain. Germline V lookup: CDR1 PRHDT, CDR2 FYEKMQ (reference sequence). V was shortened by 9 bases and J by 4 bases, with 15 bases between the two germline ends. The CDR3 covers 13 residues. The CDR3 sequence is CASRRFEGYGYTF. The CDR3 nucleotides read TGTGCCAGTCGCCGATTCGAGGGCTATGGCTACACCTTC.

The V call is TRBV9, the J call TRBJ2-7, with 10 bases aligning to TRBD1. After removal of 4 bases from V and 3 bases from J, the junction contained 7 bases not matched to a gene. CDR3 length equals 15 residues. From germline, CDR1 is SGDLS and CDR2 YYNGEE. The DNA for the CDR3 is TGTGCCAGCAGCTCCGGACAGGGGGGACTCTACGAGCAGTACTTC. Its translation: CASSSGQGGLYEQYF.

The V and J genes are TRBV10-1 and TRBJ1-5; 7 bases align to TRBD1. The length of the CDR3 is 20 residues. V trimming: 0 bases; J trimming: 4 bases; junction bases outside the gene matches: 18. Looked up from germline, CDR1 is WNHNN and CDR2 is SYGVQD (reference sequence). CDR3 DNA: TGCGCCAGCAGTGAGTCGATTAATAGGTTATCAGGGGGGAGAAATCAGCCCCAGCATTTT. This sequence encodes CASSESINRLSGGRNQPQHF.

The chain employs TRBV6-5 and TRBJ2-7; D gene unclear. CDR3 size: 13 residues. The ends were cut back, 2 bases at V and 3 bases at J, with 8 bases in the middle. Germline values: CDR1 MNHEY, CDR2 SVGAGI. CDR3 sequence reads: CASSYRVHYEQYF. CDR3 coding DNA: TGTGCCAGCAGTTACAGGGTCCACTACGAGCAGTACTTC.

This chain links TRBV27 with TRBJ2-3; D is undetermined. The V and J ends lost 1 base and 0 bases respectively, with 8 bases between them. This CDR3 has 15 amino acids. CDR1 and CDR2 (germline): MNHEY, SMNVEV (reference sequence). CDR3 DNA sequence: TGTGCCAGCAGTTTATGGCCTTTAAGCACAGATACGCAGTATTTT. Translation: CASSLWPLSTDTQYF.

The chain is built from TRBV18 and TRBJ2-5; TRBD1 matches 9 bases. This CDR3 contains 18 residues. CDR1 and CDR2 from the germline V gene are KGHSH and LQKENI. Trimming cost V 1 base and J 1 base; bases outside gene matches: 10. The DNA for the CDR3 is TGTGCCAGCTCACCACAATTAATGGGACAGGGCCTCCAAGAGACCCAGTACTTC. Amino acids: CASSPQLMGQGLQETQYF.